This T cell receptor beta chain was observed in a study of blood T cell repertoires in COVID-19. The authors' processing: Reference gene primer amplification gave estimated nucleated cell counts. Clones were read by immunoSEQ multiplex PCR, and TCRdb kept only the in-frame ones, dropping some. The D gene and trimming were derived from the DNA, and the V and J assignments and clone size from that table. The table records fewer than 200,000 clones, 60% to 85% of them present only once. Germline CDR1 is GTSNPN and CDR2 is SVGIG (reference sequence). Trimming cost V 4 bases and J 5 bases, with 11 bases left between them. The CDR3 has 13 amino acids.

Sequences were obtained from peripheral blood. The clonotype originates from a woman between 45 and 60 years old with active or convalescent COVID-19. The gene calls are TRBV30 and TRBJ2-2; a weak D match, TRBD1 (6 bases). The CDR3 DNA reads as TGTGCCTGGAACAGGGTGGTAACCGGGGAGCTGTTTTTT. It encodes CAWNRVVTGELFF. The complete variable domain, with remaining parts taken from reference TRBV30 and TRBJ2-2, reads SQTIHQWPATLVQPVGSPLSLECTVEGTSNPNLYWYRQAAGRGLQLLFYSVGIGQISSEVPQNLSASRPQDRQFILSSKKLLLSDSGFYLCAWNRVVTGELFFGEGSRLTVL.